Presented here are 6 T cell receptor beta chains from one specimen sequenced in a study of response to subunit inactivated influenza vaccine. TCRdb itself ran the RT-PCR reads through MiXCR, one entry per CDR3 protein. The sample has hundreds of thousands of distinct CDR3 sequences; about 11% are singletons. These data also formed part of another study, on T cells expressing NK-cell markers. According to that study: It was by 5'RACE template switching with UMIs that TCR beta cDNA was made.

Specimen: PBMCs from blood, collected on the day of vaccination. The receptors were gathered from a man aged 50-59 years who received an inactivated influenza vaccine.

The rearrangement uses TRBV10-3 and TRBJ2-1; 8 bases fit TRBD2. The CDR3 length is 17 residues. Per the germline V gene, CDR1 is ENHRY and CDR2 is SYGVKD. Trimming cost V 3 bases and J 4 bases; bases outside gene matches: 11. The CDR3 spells CAISERLLAGGYNEQFF. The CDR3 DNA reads TGTGCCATCAGTGAAAGGTTATTGGCGGGGGGATACAATGAGCAGTTCTTC.

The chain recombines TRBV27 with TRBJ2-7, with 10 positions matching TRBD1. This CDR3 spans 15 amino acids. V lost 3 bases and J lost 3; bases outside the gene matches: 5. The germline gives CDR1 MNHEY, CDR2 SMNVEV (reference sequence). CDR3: CASSLGTGANYEQYF. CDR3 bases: TGTGCCAGCAGTTTGGGGACAGGGGCAAACTACGAGCAGTACTTC.

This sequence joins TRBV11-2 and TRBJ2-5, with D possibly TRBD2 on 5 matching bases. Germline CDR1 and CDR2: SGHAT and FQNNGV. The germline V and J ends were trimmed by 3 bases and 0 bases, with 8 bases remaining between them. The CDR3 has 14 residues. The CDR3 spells CASSLDWYQETQYF. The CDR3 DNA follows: TGTGCCAGCAGCTTGGACTGGTACCAAGAGACCCAGTACTTC.

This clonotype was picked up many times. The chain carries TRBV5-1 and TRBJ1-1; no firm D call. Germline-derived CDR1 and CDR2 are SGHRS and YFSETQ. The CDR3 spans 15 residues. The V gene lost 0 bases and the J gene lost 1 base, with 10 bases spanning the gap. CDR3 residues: CASSLAPGRNTEAFF. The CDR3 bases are TGCGCCAGCAGCTTGGCCCCGGGGAGGAACACTGAAGCTTTCTTT.

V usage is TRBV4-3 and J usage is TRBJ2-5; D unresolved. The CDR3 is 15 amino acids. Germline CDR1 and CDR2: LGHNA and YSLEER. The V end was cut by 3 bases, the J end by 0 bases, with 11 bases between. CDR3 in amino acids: CASSQELRNQETQYF. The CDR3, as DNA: TGCGCCAGCAGCCAGGAACTCCGAAACCAAGAGACCCAGTACTTC.

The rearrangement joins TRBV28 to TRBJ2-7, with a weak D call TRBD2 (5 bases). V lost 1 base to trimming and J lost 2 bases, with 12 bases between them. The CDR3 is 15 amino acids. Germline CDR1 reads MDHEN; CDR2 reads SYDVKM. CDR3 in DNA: TGTGCCAGCAGTTTATTCGGAGGTGGGACCTACGAGCAGTACTTC. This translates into CASSLFGGGTYEQYF.